Shown below are 26 T cell receptor beta chains from a single sample sequenced in a study of response to subunit inactivated influenza vaccine. TCRdb independently ran MiXCR on the RT-PCR reads; one entry per CDR3 protein. This table has hundreds of thousands of distinct CDR3 sequences, less than 20% appearing once. Sequenced material: PBMCs from blood, taken 12 days after vaccination. Every receptor here comes from a man aged 45-65 years who received an inactivated influenza vaccine.

Regarding this clonotype: The germline gene is not matched at one end of the junction; a read error may be the cause. CDR3 amino acids: CASSRRGTEAFF. In DNA, the CDR3 is TGTGCCAGCAGCCGACGAGGCACTGAAGCCTTCTTT. The chain uses TRBV7-2 and TRBJ1-1, with D unclear. This CDR3 is built from 12 residues. CDR1 and CDR2 (germline): SGHTA, FQGNSA. Filled out from reference TRBV7-2 and TRBJ1-1, the complete variable domain reads GAGVSQSPSNKVTEKGKDVELRCDPISGHTALYWYRQSLGQGLEFLIYFQGNSAPDKSGLPSDRFSAERTGGSVSTLTIQRTQQEDSAVYLCASSRRGTEAFFGQGTRLTVV.

CDR3 bases: TGTGCCAGCAGCCAAGTTCACCCTAGCAATCAGCCCCAGCATTTT. It specifies CASSQVHPSNQPQHF. V is TRBV4-2 and J is TRBJ1-5; D not resolved. CDR1 is LGHNA and CDR2 is YNFKEQ in the germline V gene. The V end lost 1 base, the J end lost 0 bases, and 7 bases lay between the germline ends. CDR3 size: 15 residues.

The chain links TRBV29-1 to TRBJ2-7, with 10 nucleotides matching TRBD1. The germline CDR1 and CDR2 sequences are SQVTM and ANQGSEA. The CDR3 extends over 13 amino acids. The trim removed 6 bases at V and 4 bases at J, leaving 6 bases unmatched. The CDR3 here is CSVLDRGQYEQYF. The CDR3 coding sequence is TGCAGCGTGCTAGACAGGGGGCAATACGAGCAGTACTTC.

The rearrangement joins TRBV6-4 to TRBJ2-3, with D perhaps matching TRBD1 (5 bases). This CDR3 is 14 amino acids long. Germline lookup yields CDR1 MRHNA and CDR2 SNTAGT. V lost 4 bases, J lost 0 bases, and 8 bases lay in between. The CDR3 protein is CASSAGPSTDTQYF. The CDR3 DNA reads as TGTGCCAGCAGTGCAGGGCCTAGCACAGATACGCAGTATTTT.

This clonotype has more than one count but fewer than ten. J is TRBJ2-3 and V is TRBV20-1; 14 nucleotides agree with TRBD2. Germline values: CDR1 DFQATT, CDR2 SNEGSKA (reference sequence). The CDR3 spans 16 residues. J gave up 3 bases and V 5 bases, and 7 bases lay outside the gene matches. This chain's CDR3 is CSADGTSGSVTDTQYF. The CDR3, as DNA: TGCAGTGCTGATGGGACTAGCGGGAGCGTTACAGATACGCAGTATTTT.

The chain has TRBV7-2 and TRBJ1-2, with 9 bases identical to TRBD1. The J segment lost 8 bases and the V segment lost 3 bases, leaving 13 bases of the junction unmatched. Looked up from germline, CDR1 is SGHTA and CDR2 is FQGNSA. CDR3 length: 16 residues. The CDR3 is CASSFSPPTGGEGYTF. CDR3 nucleotides: TGTGCCAGCAGCTTTAGCCCCCCGACAGGGGGGGAAGGCTACACCTTC.

The rearrangement uses TRBV28 and TRBJ2-4, with unresolved D. Germline assignment: CDR1 MDHEN and CDR2 SYDVKM. Trimming took off 6 bases at V and 9 bases at J, with 15 bases between the two ends. The CDR3 runs to 13 residues. CDR3 sequence: CASSKGSRGIQYF. In nucleotides, the CDR3 is TGTGCCAGCAGCAAGGGCTCACGAGGCATTCAGTACTTC.

This clonotype was picked up a small number of times. V gene TRBV10-2 combines with J gene TRBJ2-1; 9 bases are shared with TRBD2. V was clipped by 7 bases and J by 0 bases; unmatched bases: 7. CDR3 size: 16 residues. The germline V gene encodes CDR1 WSHSY and CDR2 SAAADI. CDR3 DNA sequence: TGCGCCAGCACAATAGCGGGGGCGTTCTCCTACAATGAGCAGTTCTTC. It specifies CASTIAGAFSYNEQFF.

This chain uses TRBV20-1 with TRBJ1-5; D is uncertain. The CDR3 loop spans 14 amino acids. V lost 3 bases to trimming and J lost 1 base, with 10 bases between them. In germline, CDR1 is DFQATT, CDR2 SNEGSKA (reference sequence). The CDR3 spells CSASPGSSNQPQHF. CDR3 nucleotide sequence: TGCAGTGCTAGTCCGGGATCCAGCAATCAGCCCCAGCATTTT.

The V and J genes are TRBV30 and TRBJ2-7; 7 nucleotides line up with TRBD2. V trimming: 3 bases; J trimming: 6 bases; junction bases outside the gene matches: 11. The length of the CDR3 is 14 residues. Germline V gives CDR1 GTSNPN, CDR2 SVGIG (reference sequence). The CDR3 region is CAWRRTGGGLEQYF. CDR3 nucleotide sequence: TGTGCCTGGAGACGTACGGGAGGAGGTCTCGAGCAGTACTTC.

This clonotype has more than one count but fewer than ten. This chain links TRBV5-6 with TRBJ1-5, with 7 bases identical to TRBD1. Germline CDR1 SGHDT, CDR2 YYEEEE. V was pared by 1 base and J by 3 bases, with 7 bases of the junction left unmatched. CDR3 length equals 16 residues. The CDR3 bases are TGTGCCAGCAGCTTGTCCGGGACAGATTACAATCAGCCCCAGCATTTT. Its protein is CASSLSGTDYNQPQHF. The full variable domain, rest sourced from reference TRBV5-6 and TRBJ1-5, is DAGVTQSPTHLIKTRGQQVTLRCSPKSGHDTVSWYQQALGQGPQFIFQYYEEEERQRGNFPDRFSGHQFPNYSSELNVNALLLGDSALYLCASSLSGTDYNQPQHFGDGTRLSIL.

This clonotype was seen a few times. The rearrangement uses TRBV6-2 or TRBV6-3 and TRBJ2-1, with 8 bases lining up with TRBD1. Germline V lookup: CDR1 MNHEY, CDR2 SVGEGT. The CDR3 length is 13 residues. V was clipped by 4 bases and J by 10 bases; unmatched bases: 6. CDR3 sequence: CASSFRTGSEQFF. CDR3 DNA: TGTGCCAGCAGTTTTAGGACAGGGAGCGAGCAGTTCTTC.

The chain links TRBV10-1 to TRBJ2-7, with D possibly TRBD2 on 6 matching bases. V lost 3 bases and J 3 bases, leaving 18 bases between the germline ends. CDR3 length equals 16 residues. The V gene's germline CDR1 is WNHNN and CDR2 SYGVQD (reference sequence). The CDR3 sequence: CASSERPGTPNYEQYF. The CDR3 nucleotides are TGCGCCAGCAGTGAAAGACCCGGGACTCCAAACTACGAGCAGTACTTC.

This clonotype has more than one count but fewer than ten. The CDR3 bases are TGTGCCAGCAGCTTGGGACAGACGACACCTAACTATGGCTACACCTTC. Translation gives CASSLGQTTPNYGYTF. This chain joins TRBV6-1 and TRBJ1-2, with 7 nucleotides matching TRBD1. V lost 6 bases to trimming and J lost 0 bases; unmatched junction nucleotides: 10. There are 16 residues in the CDR3. The germline V gene encodes CDR1 MNHNS and CDR2 SASEGT.

This chain links TRBV14 with TRBJ2-3, with D hard to call. V lost 5 bases and J lost 2, with 14 bases in between. Germline-derived CDR1 and CDR2 are SGHDN and FVKESK. The CDR3 totals 15 residues. In nucleotides, the CDR3 is TGTGCCAGCAGCGCCCGTGGAGCAACCACAGATACGCAGTATTTT. Its translation: CASSARGATTDTQYF.

This clonotype has only a few counts. The chain couples TRBV5-1 to TRBJ2-2; D is uncertain. The CDR3 has 13 residues. V gave up 4 bases and J gave up 6 bases, with 10 bases separating them. In germline, CDR1 is SGHRS, CDR2 YFSETQ. The CDR3 sequence is CASSNGQAGELFF. Here the CDR3 DNA reads TGCGCCAGCAGCAATGGCCAGGCCGGGGAGCTGTTTTTT.

The chain has TRBV21-1 and TRBJ2-1; the table calls TRBD1, which could not be checked here. TRBV21-1 is reported as a pseudogene. The CDR3 has 17 amino acids. This CDR3 is CASSSEPTGGVYNEQFF. CDR3 bases: TGTGCCAGCAGCAGCGAACCGACAGGCGGAGTTTACAATGAGCAGTTCTTC.

The chain uses TRBV5-1 and TRBJ2-7, with D perhaps matching TRBD2 (7 bases). This CDR3 spans 16 amino acids. The ends were cut back, 3 bases at V and 2 bases at J, with 18 bases in the middle. CDR1 and CDR2 from the germline V gene are SGHRS and YFSETQ. The CDR3 sequence: CASSSRRGEGPYEQYF. The CDR3 DNA follows: TGCGCCAGCAGCTCCCGGAGGGGGGAGGGCCCCTACGAGCAGTACTTC. Full variable domain (remainder filled in from reference TRBV5-1 and TRBJ2-7): KAGVTQTPRYLIKTRGQQVTLSCSPISGHRSVSWYQQTPGQGLQFLFEYFSETQRNKGNFPGRFSGRQFSNSRSEMNVSTLELGDSALYLCASSSRRGEGPYEQYFGPGTRLTVT.

CDR3 coding DNA: TGCAGTGCTAGCGGTTTGGTGCGGCTAGGTGGTTACGAGCAGTACTTC. As protein: CSASGLVRLGGYEQYF. The gene calls are TRBV20-1 and TRBJ2-7; no reliable D call. From germline, CDR1 is DFQATT and CDR2 SNEGSKA (reference sequence). Trimming took off 3 bases at V and 4 bases at J, with 22 bases between the two ends. This CDR3 has 16 amino acids.

The CDR3 sequence is CSAKRTEAALTYEQYF. CDR3 nucleotide sequence: TGCAGTGCTAAGCGCACCGAGGCTGCCCTAACCTACGAGCAGTACTTC. The chain links TRBV20-1 to TRBJ2-7; D gene uncertain. Between the trimmed V and J ends, which lost 4 bases and 2 bases, there was a span of 21 bases. Per germline, CDR1 DFQATT and CDR2 SNEGSKA (reference sequence). The CDR3 spans 16 residues.

The V gene is TRBV4-3, the J gene TRBJ2-2, with D hard to call. V lost 0 bases, J lost 7 bases, and 6 bases lay in between. CDR1 and CDR2 (germline): LGHNA, YSLEER. The CDR3 runs to 13 residues. The CDR3 sequence is CASSQEAVGELFF. As DNA, the CDR3 is TGCGCCAGCAGCCAAGAGGCAGTCGGGGAGCTGTTTTTT.

This chain connects TRBV20-1 to TRBJ2-3, with TRBD2 matching over 7 bases. Germline V gene sequence: CDR1 DFQATT, CDR2 SNEGSKA (reference sequence). The CDR3 totals 15 residues. V lost 3 bases to trimming and J lost 3 bases; unmatched junction nucleotides: 9. CDR3 coding DNA: TGCAGTGCTAGTTCCGGACTAGAAGTAACAGATACGCAGTATTTT. It yields the protein CSASSGLEVTDTQYF.

This clonotype was counted only a few times. CDR3 amino acids: CASSLRAQGNTEAFF. Written as DNA, the CDR3 is TGTGCCAGCAGCTTACGGGCACAGGGGAACACTGAAGCTTTCTTT. The chain links TRBV7-6 to TRBJ1-1, with TRBD1 as a possible D gene (6 bases). CDR3 length: 15 residues. Per germline, CDR1 SGHVS and CDR2 FNYEAQ. Trimming took 2 bases from V and 1 from J, leaving 11 bases between them.

This chain links TRBV6-1 with TRBJ2-3; D remains ambiguous. Germline V lookup: CDR1 MNHNS, CDR2 SASEGT. This CDR3 has 16 residues. The germline V and J ends were trimmed by 0 bases and 2 bases, with 12 bases remaining between them. As DNA, the CDR3 is TGTGCCAGCAGTGAAGCTGCGCTCCTAAACACAGATACGCAGTATTTT. Translating it yields CASSEAALLNTDTQYF.

This chain connects TRBV29-1 to TRBJ2-7; TRBD2 is a possible D gene (5 bases). Germline CDR1 SQVTM, CDR2 ANQGSEA. Trimming took 7 bases from V and 3 from J, leaving 10 bases between them. There are 11 residues in the CDR3. CDR3 nucleotides: TGCAGCGGAGGGTCGAGCTACGAGCAGTACTTC. This translates into CSGGSSYEQYF.

V is TRBV20-1 and J is TRBJ1-6, with D possibly TRBD1 on 6 matching bases. CDR1 is DFQATT and CDR2 is SNEGSKA in the germline V gene (reference sequence). The CDR3 has 15 residues. With 6 bases removed from V and 5 bases from J, the gap between germline ends came to 17 bases. The CDR3 DNA sequence: TGCAGTGCCCCCCGGGAGCCAGGGGATAATTCACCCCTCCACTTT. Translating it yields CSAPREPGDNSPLHF.